What follows describes a single T cell receptor (beta chain). This clonotype was picked up a small number of times. What this receptor recognizes is not known. It has no much larger one-base neighbor in the sample; base qualities were not kept. This sample is part of a study of blood T cells in healthy people across ages (dated by TCRdb to about 2015). Background on the whole study: In model experiments, template switching captured about one uniquely barcoded TCR beta cDNA molecule for every two T cells. The study analyzed two additional independent replicas of 1 million unique cDNA reads from the same blood draw for two donors, one aged 18 to 30 and one aged 80 or older. Using deep sequencing normalized with unique cDNA molecular identifiers, the study measured how TCR beta repertoire diversity changes with age. Donors of different ages were randomly distributed across sequencing lanes to avoid experimental bias. The donors were split into four age groups: young (average about 16 years), middle-aged (around 40), aged (approximately 60) and long-lived (approximately 89). Results and caveats for the whole study, not just this receptor: Estimates of total diversity from one million sequenced T cells were regarded as lower bounds and underestimates. The CMV infection status of donors was not known, potentially confounding age-related changes in expanded clonotypes. Since profiling was done on bulk unsorted PBMCs, naive and antigen-experienced compartments could not be conclusively compared. Observed TCR beta diversity per million T cells fell roughly linearly with age, and a significant reduction was already apparent by age approximately 40. Compared with the aged group, more naive CD4+ T cells, fewer expanded clones and increased TCR diversity were shown by the long-lived group, suggesting age selection. Observed TCR beta diversity correlated strongly with the percentage of naive T cells measured by flow cytometry.

V drops 6 bases and J drops 4 bases, leaving 9 bases in between. Based on the germline V gene, the CDR1 and CDR2 sequences are SNHLY and FYNNEI. Reading from cysteine to phenylalanine, the CDR3 counts 12 amino acids. Just the 36-base CDR3 DNA is kept, in frame starting at base 1. The roughly 37 donors, aged roughly 6 to 95 years, were systemically healthy Caucasian individuals from Russia. Each donor gave 8 to 10 milliliters of peripheral blood, drawn into EDTA-treated Vacutainer tubes. PBMCs were isolated by Ficoll-Paque density-gradient centrifugation, with at least 7 million obtained per sample. Total RNA was extracted from PBMCs with Trizol reagent, with at least 6 micrograms obtained per sample. For every donor, flow cytometry on a PBMC aliquot measured the percentage of naive CD45RAhigh/CD27high T cells. The protocol used for the library was 5' RACE. The run used an Illumina HiSeq 2500. A second PCR of 7 to 11 cycles was run with a J-beta primer mix and a sample-barcoded 5' primer. A template-switch 5' adaptor carrying 12 random nucleotides introduced a unique molecular identifier onto each TCR beta cDNA molecule. Each sample yielded at least 2.5 million CDR3-containing paired-end reads. The Mint cDNA synthesis kit, primed by a TRBC-specific oligonucleotide, was used to synthesize first-strand cDNA from all RNA. Following uracil-DNA glycosylase treatment, all cDNA underwent a first 18-cycle PCR with the universal primers M1SS and BC2_uni_R. Per the source publication's procedure: Normalization of each sample was performed by random selection of 1 million high-quality reads, each carrying a distinct molecular identifier. Instead of being binned into consensus sequences, reads with shared molecular identifiers were discarded. MiTCR, set to a Q25 quality threshold and the strictest error-elimination algorithm, was used for CDR3 identification, clonotype clustering and error correction. A nonparametric unseen species model with Euler transformation was used to estimate a lower bound on total TCR beta diversity. TCRdb trimmed public reads at Q25 via fastp, called clones via MiXCR and kept in-frame beta chains. A single entry per CDR3 protein holds the most common genes and DNA from its merged rows. These V and J calls originate from TCRdb's pipeline instead of the authors' own analysis. A total of over a million distinct CDR3 sequences appear in this sample, roughly 40% of them only once. The ten largest account for roughly 7.7% of the sample.

The sequenced sample was blood. This receptor chain uses TRBV2 and TRBJ1-1; there is no confident call for the D gene. The receptor's source is a woman between 18 and 29 years old in good health. Here the CDR3 is given as CASREGSTEAFF. The DNA sequence reads TGTGCCAGCAGAGAGGGTAGCACTGAAGCTTTCTTT.